The clone carrying this T cell receptor (beta chain) was seen a few times. Germline V CDR1 and CDR2: SEHNR, FQNEAQ (reference sequence). The CDR3 runs to 14 residues. Trimming took off 7 bases at V and 0 bases at J, with 9 bases between the two ends. This sample is drawn from a study of T-cell reconstitution after alpha-beta-depleted transplantation in children. During its preparation, the TCRbeta library received unique molecular identifiers. TCRdb re-called the PCR reads with MiXCR, one entry per CDR3 protein. The profile shows roughly 500,000 distinct CDR3 sequences, around 12% of them singletons. The source of this sequence is a human donor who donated a stem cell graft to a child with combined immunodeficiency. The input for sequencing was PBMCs from the stem cell graft donor, taken from the stem cell graft. V and J are TRBV7-9 and TRBJ1-4; D is unresolved. Here the CDR3 reads CASIHDATNEKLFF. The CDR3 bases are TGTGCCAGCATTCACGACGCAACTAATGAAAAACTGTTTTTT.